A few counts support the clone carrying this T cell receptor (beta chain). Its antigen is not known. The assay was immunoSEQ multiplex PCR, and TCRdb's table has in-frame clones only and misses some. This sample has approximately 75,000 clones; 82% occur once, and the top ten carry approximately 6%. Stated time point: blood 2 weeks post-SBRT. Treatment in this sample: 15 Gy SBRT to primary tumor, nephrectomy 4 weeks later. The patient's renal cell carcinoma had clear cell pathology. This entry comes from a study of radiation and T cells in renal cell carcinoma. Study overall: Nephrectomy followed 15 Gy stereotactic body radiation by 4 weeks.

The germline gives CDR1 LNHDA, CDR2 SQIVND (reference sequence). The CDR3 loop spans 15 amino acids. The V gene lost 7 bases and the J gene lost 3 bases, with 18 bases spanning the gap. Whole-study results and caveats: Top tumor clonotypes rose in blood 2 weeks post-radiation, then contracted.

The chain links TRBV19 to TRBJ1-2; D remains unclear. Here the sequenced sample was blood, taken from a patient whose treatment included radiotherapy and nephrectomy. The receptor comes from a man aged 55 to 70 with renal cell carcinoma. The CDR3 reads CASTSPRRLDYGYTF. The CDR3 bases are TGTGCCAGTACAAGTCCCAGGAGGCTAGACTATGGCTACACCTTC. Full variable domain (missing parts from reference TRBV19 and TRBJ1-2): DGGITQSPKYLFRKEGQNVTLSCEQNLNHDAMYWYRQDPGQGLRLIYYSQIVNDFQKGDIAEGYSVSREKKESFPLTVTSAQKNPTAFYLCASTSPRRLDYGYTFGSGTRLTVV.